This entry lists 6 T cell receptor beta chains sequenced from one sample in a study of breast tumors, draining lymph nodes, adjacent tissues. Axillary draining lymph nodes of breast cancer patients supplied the node samples. TCRdb reprocessed the multiplex PCR reads via MiXCR and lists one record per CDR3 protein. The data contain under 300,000 distinct CDR3 sequences, around 35% of them seen just once; the ten biggest clones take up 3.6%. Sample: axillary lymph node tissue. The receptors shown here come from a female donor with breast cancer. Some clones in this sample may be carry-over from other donors' samples.

J is TRBJ2-2 and V is TRBV9; the match to TRBD1 covers 9 bases. Germline V gene lookup returns CDR1 SGDLS and CDR2 YYNGEE. This CDR3 has 15 amino acids. V was pared by 3 bases and J by 6 bases, with 6 bases of the junction left unmatched. The CDR3 bases are TGTGCCAGCAGCGGCTACAGGGGGCGCTCCGGGGAGCTGTTTTTT. Protein product: CASSGYRGRSGELFF.

Note on this clonotype: It may be a read error: a sequence one base away is much more abundant. The chain links TRBV2 to TRBJ2-1, with 16 bases aligning to TRBD2. CDR1 and CDR2 (germline): SNHLY, FYNNEI. V gave up 6 bases and J gave up 7 bases; unmatched junction bases: 6. The CDR3 has 16 amino acids. The CDR3 bases are TGTGCCAGCAGGCCGGGACTAGCGGGGGGGCGGAATGAGCAGTTCTTC. Its translation: CASRPGLAGGRNEQFF.

This clonotype was detected ten times or more. This sequence joins TRBV20-1 and TRBJ2-5, with D uncertain. The V end was cut by 5 bases, the J end by 5 bases, with 12 bases between. The CDR3 spans 12 residues. CDR1 and CDR2 from the germline V gene are DFQATT and SNEGSKA (reference sequence). This chain's CDR3 is CSAYHRLETQYF. The CDR3 nucleotides read TGCAGTGCTTACCATAGGCTGGAGACCCAGTACTTC.

This clonotype was seen only a few times. One junction end does not reproduce the germline sequence, and a read error may be involved. The chain has TRBV20-1 and TRBJ1-2; D remains unclear. CDR1 is DFQATT, CDR2 SNEGSKA, per germline (reference sequence). The CDR3 covers 12 residues. The CDR3 region has the DNA TGCAGTGCTAAGACAATTAACTATGGCTCCACCTTC. Encoded protein: CSAKTINYGSTF.

This clonotype was seen repeatedly, ten times or more. The rearrangement joins TRBV4-1 to TRBJ2-1; perhaps TRBD1 as D (5 bases). Trimming removed 1 base at V and 8 bases at J, with 12 bases between. The CDR3 totals 14 residues. CDR1 is MGHRA and CDR2 is YSYEKL in the germline V gene. CDR3 in amino acids: CASSQAGLGDEQFF. In nucleotides, the CDR3 is TGCGCCAGCAGCCAAGCGGGCCTAGGGGATGAGCAGTTCTTC.

This clonotype was detected only once. This chain uses TRBV6-5 with TRBJ2-3; D not certain. Germline-derived CDR1 and CDR2 are MNHEY and SVGAGI. Trimming took off 5 bases at V and 0 bases at J, with 12 bases between the two ends. The CDR3 is 15 residues long. DNA of the CDR3: TGTGCCAGCAGTCACCGCCCATCTAGCACAGATACGCAGTATTTT. Translated, it gives CASSHRPSSTDTQYF.